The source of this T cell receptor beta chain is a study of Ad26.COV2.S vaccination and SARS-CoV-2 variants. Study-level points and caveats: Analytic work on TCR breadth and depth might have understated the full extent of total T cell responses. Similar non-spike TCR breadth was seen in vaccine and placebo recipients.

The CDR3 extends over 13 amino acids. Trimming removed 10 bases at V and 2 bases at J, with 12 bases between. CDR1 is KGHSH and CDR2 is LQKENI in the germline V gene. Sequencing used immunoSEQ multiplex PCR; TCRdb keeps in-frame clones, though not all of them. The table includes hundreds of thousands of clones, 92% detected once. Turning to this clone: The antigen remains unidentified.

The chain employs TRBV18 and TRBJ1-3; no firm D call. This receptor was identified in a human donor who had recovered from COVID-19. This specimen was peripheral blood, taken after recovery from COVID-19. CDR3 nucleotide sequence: TGTGCCACCTCCTCGGGTACTGGAAACACCATATATTTT. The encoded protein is CATSSGTGNTIYF.